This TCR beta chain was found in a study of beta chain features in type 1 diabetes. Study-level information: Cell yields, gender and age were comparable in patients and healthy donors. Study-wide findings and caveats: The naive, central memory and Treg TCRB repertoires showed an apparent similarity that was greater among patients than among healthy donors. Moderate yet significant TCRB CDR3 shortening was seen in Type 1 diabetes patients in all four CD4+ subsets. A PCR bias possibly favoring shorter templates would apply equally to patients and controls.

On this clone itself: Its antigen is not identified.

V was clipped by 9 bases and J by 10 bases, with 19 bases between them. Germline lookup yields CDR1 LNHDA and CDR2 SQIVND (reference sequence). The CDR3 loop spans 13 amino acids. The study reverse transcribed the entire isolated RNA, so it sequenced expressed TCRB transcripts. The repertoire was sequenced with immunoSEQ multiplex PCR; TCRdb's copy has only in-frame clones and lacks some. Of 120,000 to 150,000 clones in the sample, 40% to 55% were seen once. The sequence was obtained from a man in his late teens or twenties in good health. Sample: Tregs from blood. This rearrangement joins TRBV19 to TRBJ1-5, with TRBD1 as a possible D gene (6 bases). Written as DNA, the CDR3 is TGTGCCAGCAACGGGGACACACTTATCCCCCAGCATTTT. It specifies CASNGDTLIPQHF.